The 5 T cell receptor beta chains given below trace back to one sample, sequenced in a study of blood T cell repertoires in COVID-19. Some clones are missing from TCRdb's copy, which holds only in-frame ones; the method was immunoSEQ multiplex PCR. Here the sample spans 150,000 to 200,000 clones, around 86% being singletons. Material for sequencing was peripheral blood. The receptors were sampled from a man aged 55 to 70 with acute or convalescent COVID-19.

The gene calls are TRBV3-1 (or the pseudogene TRBV3-2) and TRBJ2-7; D unresolved. V lost 3 bases and J 3 bases, leaving 9 bases between the germline ends. The length of the CDR3 is 13 residues. The germline gives CDR1 LGHDT, CDR2 YNNKEL (reference sequence). The CDR3 is CASSQRVRYEQYF. CDR3 coding DNA: TGTGCCAGCAGCCAGAGAGTACGCTACGAGCAGTACTTC.

The rearrangement joins TRBV24-1 to TRBJ2-1; 9 bases fit TRBD2. The germline V gene encodes CDR1 KGHDR and CDR2 SFDVKD. Unmatched junction bases numbered 4, after V lost 9 bases and J lost 2 bases. This CDR3 has 14 residues. The CDR3 DNA sequence: TGTGCCACCGCCATAGCGGGAGCCTACAATGAGCAGTTCTTC. This gives the protein CATAIAGAYNEQFF.

This clone was seen only a few times. This chain links TRBV3-1 (or the pseudogene TRBV3-2) with TRBJ2-1; 10 nucleotides align to TRBD1. This CDR3 contains 15 residues. Germline CDR1 LGHDT, CDR2 YNNKEL (reference sequence). V was pared by 1 base and J by 6 bases, with 3 bases of the junction left unmatched. CDR3 in DNA: TGTGCCAGCAGCCAAGGACAGGGGGCCGCCAATGAGCAGTTCTTC. Its translation is CASSQGQGAANEQFF.

J is TRBJ2-5 and V is TRBV4-1; TRBD1 matches at 9 bases. The CDR3 sequence is 15 residues long. Germline V gene lookup returns CDR1 MGHRA and CDR2 YSYEKL. Trimming at V came to 0 bases and at J to 5 bases, leaving 4 bases not matched to a gene. CDR3 in amino acids: CASSQDGTGTETQYF. The DNA of the CDR3 is TGCGCCAGCAGCCAAGACGGGACAGGGACGGAGACCCAGTACTTC.

The chain recombines TRBV5-3 with TRBJ1-3; no definite D call. TRBV5-3 is an ORF, and what it does is uncertain. V was shortened by 4 bases and J by 9 bases, with 14 bases between the two germline ends. This CDR3 has 13 residues. CDR3 region: CARSLYSLPTIYF. The CDR3 nucleotides are TGTGCCAGAAGCCTATACAGCCTCCCCACCATATATTTT.